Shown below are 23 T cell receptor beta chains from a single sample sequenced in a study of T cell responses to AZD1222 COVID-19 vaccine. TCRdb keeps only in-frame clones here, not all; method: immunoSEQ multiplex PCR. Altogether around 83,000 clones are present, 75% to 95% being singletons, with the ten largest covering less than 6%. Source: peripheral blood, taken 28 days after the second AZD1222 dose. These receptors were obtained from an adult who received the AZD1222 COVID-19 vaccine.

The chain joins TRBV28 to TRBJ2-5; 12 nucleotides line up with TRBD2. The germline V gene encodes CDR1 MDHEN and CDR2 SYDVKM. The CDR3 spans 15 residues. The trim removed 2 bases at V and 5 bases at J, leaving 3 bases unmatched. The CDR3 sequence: CASSLSGLAGETQYF. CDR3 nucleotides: TGTGCCAGCAGTTTAAGTGGACTAGCGGGGGAGACCCAGTACTTC. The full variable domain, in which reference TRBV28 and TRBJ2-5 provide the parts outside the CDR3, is DVKVTQSSRYLVKRTGEKVFLECVQDMDHENMFWYRQDPGLGLRLIYFSYDVKMKEKGDIPEGYSVSREKKERFSLILESASTNQTSMYLCASSLSGLAGETQYFGPGTRLLVL.

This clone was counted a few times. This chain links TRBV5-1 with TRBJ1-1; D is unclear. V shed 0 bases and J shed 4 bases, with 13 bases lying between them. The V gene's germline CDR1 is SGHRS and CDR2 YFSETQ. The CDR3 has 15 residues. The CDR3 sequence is CASSLEVGAGTEAFF. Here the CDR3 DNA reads TGCGCCAGCAGCTTGGAGGTGGGCGCTGGCACTGAAGCTTTCTTT.

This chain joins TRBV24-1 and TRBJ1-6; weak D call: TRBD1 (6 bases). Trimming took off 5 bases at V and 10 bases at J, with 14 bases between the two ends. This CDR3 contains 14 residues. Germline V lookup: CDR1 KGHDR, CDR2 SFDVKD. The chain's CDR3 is CATSVWDKTSPLHF. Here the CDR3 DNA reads TGTGCCACCAGTGTCTGGGACAAAACATCACCCCTCCACTTT.

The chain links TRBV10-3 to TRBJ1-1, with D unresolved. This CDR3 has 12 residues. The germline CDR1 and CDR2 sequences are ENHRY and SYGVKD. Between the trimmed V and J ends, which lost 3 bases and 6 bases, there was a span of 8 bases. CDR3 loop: CAISDAAPEAFF. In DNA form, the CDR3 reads TGTGCCATCAGTGACGCGGCCCCTGAAGCTTTCTTT.

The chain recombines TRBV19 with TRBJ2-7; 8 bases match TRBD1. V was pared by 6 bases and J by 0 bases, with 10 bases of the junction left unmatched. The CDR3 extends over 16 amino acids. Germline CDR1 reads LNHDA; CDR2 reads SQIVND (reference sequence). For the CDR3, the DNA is TGTGCCAGTAGGGGAGTGACACAGGGGGTCTCCTACGAGCAGTACTTC. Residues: CASRGVTQGVSYEQYF.

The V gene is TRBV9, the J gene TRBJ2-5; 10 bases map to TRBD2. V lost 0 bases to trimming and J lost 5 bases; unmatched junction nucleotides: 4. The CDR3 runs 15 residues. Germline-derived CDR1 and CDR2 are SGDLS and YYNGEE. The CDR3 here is CASSVDGTSEETQYF. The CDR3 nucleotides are TGTGCCAGCAGCGTAGACGGGACTAGCGAGGAGACCCAGTACTTC.

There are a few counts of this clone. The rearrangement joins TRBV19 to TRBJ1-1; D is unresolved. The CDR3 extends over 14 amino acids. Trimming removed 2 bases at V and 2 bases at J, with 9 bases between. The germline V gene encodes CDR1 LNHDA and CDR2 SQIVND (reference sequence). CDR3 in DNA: TGTGCCAGTAGTATAACCACAGCCAACACTGAAGCTTTCTTT. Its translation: CASSITTANTEAFF.

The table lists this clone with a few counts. The CDR3 nucleotides are TGCGCCAGCAGCCATCTGCCCCCCCCGGGTCTTAACTATGGCTACACCTTC. It specifies CASSHLPPPGLNYGYTF. The chain uses TRBV4-1 and TRBJ1-2; no clear D gene. Germline CDR1 reads MGHRA; CDR2 reads YSYEKL. The CDR3 length is 17 residues. V lost 3 bases to trimming and J lost 1 base, with 18 bases between them.

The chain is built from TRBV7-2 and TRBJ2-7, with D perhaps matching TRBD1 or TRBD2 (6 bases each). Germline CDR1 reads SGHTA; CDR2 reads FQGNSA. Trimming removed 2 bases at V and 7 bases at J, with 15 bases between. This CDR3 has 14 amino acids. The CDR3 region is CASSLMPGAGEQYF. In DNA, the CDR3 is TGTGCCAGCAGCTTAATGCCGGGGGCGGGGGAGCAGTACTTC. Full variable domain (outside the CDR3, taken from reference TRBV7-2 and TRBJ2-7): GAGVSQSPSNKVTEKGKDVELRCDPISGHTALYWYRQSLGQGLEFLIYFQGNSAPDKSGLPSDRFSAERTGGSVSTLTIQRTQQEDSAVYLCASSLMPGAGEQYFGPGTRLTVT.

The CDR3 region is CSASKGDTEAFF. Here the CDR3 DNA reads TGCAGTGCTAGTAAAGGGGACACTGAAGCTTTCTTT. The gene calls are TRBV20-1 and TRBJ1-1; the D gene is possibly TRBD1 (5 bases). Trimming removed 3 bases at V and 3 bases at J, with 8 bases between. In germline, CDR1 is DFQATT, CDR2 SNEGSKA (reference sequence). This CDR3 comprises 12 residues.

The CDR3 loop is CASSEVGSSYTEAFF. The CDR3, as DNA: TGTGCCAGCAGTGAAGTCGGATCATCCTACACTGAAGCTTTCTTT. V usage is TRBV2 and J usage is TRBJ1-1; D gene ambiguous. The CDR3 is 15 residues long. Germline loops: CDR1 SNHLY, CDR2 FYNNEI. The V gene lost 1 base and the J gene lost 3 bases, with 12 bases spanning the gap.

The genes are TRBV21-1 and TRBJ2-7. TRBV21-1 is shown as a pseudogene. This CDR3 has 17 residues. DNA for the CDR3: TGTGCCAGCAGCAAAGCTTCTTATTGGGACGTTCCCTACGAGCAGTACTTC. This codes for CASSKASYWDVPYEQYF.

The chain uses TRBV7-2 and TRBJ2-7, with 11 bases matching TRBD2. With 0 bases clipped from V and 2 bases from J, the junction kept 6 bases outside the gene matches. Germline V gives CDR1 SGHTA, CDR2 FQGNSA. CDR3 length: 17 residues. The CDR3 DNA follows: TGTGCCAGCAGCTTAGCGTGGGGTAGCGGGGGGGCCTACGAGCAGTACTTC. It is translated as CASSLAWGSGGAYEQYF.

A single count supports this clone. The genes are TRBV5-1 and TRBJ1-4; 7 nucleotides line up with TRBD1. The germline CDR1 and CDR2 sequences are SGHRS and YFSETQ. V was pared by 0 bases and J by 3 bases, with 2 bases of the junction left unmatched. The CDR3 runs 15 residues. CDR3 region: CASSLEGTANEKLFF. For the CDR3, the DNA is TGCGCCAGCAGCTTGGAGGGGACAGCTAATGAAAAACTGTTTTTT.

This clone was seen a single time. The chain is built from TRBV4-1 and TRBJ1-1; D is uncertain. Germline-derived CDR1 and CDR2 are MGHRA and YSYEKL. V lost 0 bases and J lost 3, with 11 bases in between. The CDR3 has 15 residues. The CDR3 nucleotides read TGCGCCAGCAGCCAAGAGGATGGGGTGTACACTGAAGCTTTCTTT. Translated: CASSQEDGVYTEAFF.

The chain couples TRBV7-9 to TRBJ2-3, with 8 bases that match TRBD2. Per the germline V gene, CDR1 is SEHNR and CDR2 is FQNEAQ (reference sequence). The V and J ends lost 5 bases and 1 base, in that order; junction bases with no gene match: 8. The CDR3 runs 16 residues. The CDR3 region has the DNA TGTGCCAGCAGCCCACGACTAGCGCAAGGCACAGATACGCAGTATTTT. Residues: CASSPRLAQGTDTQYF.

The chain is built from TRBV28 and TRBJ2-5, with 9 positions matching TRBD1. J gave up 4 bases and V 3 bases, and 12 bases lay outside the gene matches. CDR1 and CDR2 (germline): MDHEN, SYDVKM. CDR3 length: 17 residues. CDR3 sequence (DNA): TGTGCCAGCAGTTTGGAACAGGGGGCAAATGTTAGAGAGACCCAGTACTTC. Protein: CASSLEQGANVRETQYF.

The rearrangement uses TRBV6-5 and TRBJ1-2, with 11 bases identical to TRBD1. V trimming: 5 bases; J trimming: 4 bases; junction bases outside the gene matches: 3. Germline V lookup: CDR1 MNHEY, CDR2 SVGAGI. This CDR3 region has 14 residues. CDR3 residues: CASSIGQGAYGYTF. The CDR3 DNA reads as TGTGCCAGCAGTATAGGACAGGGGGCCTATGGCTACACCTTC.

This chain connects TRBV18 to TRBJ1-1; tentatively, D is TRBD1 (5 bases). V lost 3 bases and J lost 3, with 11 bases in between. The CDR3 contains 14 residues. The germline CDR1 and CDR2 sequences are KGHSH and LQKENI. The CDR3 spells CASSPRSGYTEAFF. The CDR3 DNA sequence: TGTGCCAGCTCACCTAGATCAGGGTACACTGAAGCTTTCTTT.

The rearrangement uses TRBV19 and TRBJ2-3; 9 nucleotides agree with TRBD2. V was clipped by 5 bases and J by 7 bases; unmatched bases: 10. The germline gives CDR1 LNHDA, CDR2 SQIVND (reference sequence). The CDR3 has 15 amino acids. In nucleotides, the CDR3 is TGTGCCAGTAGTGCGAACGCGGGGGGGCTCAATACGCAGTATTTT. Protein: CASSANAGGLNTQYF.

The CDR3 coding sequence is TGTGCCAGCAGAACCGGGACAGGGGGCCAGACCCACTCTGGAAACACCATATATTTT. Its protein product is CASRTGTGGQTHSGNTIYF. The chain couples TRBV28 to TRBJ1-3; 12 bases are shared with TRBD1. Germline loops: CDR1 MDHEN, CDR2 SYDVKM. With 6 bases clipped from V and 0 bases from J, the junction kept 12 bases outside the gene matches. The CDR3 loop spans 19 amino acids.

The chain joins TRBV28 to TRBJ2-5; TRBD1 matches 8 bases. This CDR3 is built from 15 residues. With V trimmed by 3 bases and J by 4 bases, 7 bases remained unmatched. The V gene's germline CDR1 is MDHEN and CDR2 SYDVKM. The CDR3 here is CASSFQTGAGETQYF. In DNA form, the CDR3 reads TGTGCCAGCAGTTTCCAGACAGGGGCAGGAGAGACCCAGTACTTC.

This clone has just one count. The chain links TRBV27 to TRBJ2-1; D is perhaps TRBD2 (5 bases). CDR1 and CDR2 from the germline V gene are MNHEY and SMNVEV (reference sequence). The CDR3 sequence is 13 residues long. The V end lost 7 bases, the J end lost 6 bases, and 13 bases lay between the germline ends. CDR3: CASTFGNGNEQFF. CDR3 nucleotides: TGTGCCAGCACGTTCGGGAACGGCAATGAGCAGTTCTTC.